The clone carrying this T cell receptor beta chain was detected only once. The antigen remains unidentified. Each donor had at least one pre-ART and at least two post-ART PBMC samples. The record originates from a study of long-term antiretroviral therapy in people with HIV. V lost 1 base to trimming and J lost 2 bases, with 12 bases between them. Germline V gene sequence: CDR1 MDHEN, CDR2 SYDVKM. CDR3 length equals 17 residues. Sequencing used immunoSEQ v3.0 at survey level. The table came from immunoSEQ multiplex PCR; TCRdb's copy has only in-frame clones and leaves some out. This table holds 20,000 to 25,000 clones, approximately 87% found once. Study outcomes and limitations: Researchers lacked any data on ART adherence, viral resistance or therapy changes. Within the repertoire, clones expanded before ART were dominant at all time points. Although diversity increased after ART, it remained lower than in transplant donor controls.

The clonotype was recovered from a woman aged 45 to 65 with HIV. The material sequenced was unsorted PBMCs, taken 2.6 years after starting antiretroviral therapy. V and J are TRBV28 and TRBJ2-6; D might be TRBD2 (5 bases). In DNA form, the CDR3 reads TGTGCCAGCAGTTTATCATATCCGGGGACTGGGGCCAACGTCCTGACTTTC. Protein: CASSLSYPGTGANVLTF.